This T cell receptor (beta chain) was captured in a study of blood T cell repertoires in COVID-19. Across the study: Donors in the United States, Italy and Spain gave samples during acute or convalescent COVID-19. Sources were T cells, B-cell-depleted T cells, or PBMCs; the material itself was cDNA or gDNA.

The V end was cut by 0 bases, the J end by 2 bases, with 6 bases between. From germline, CDR1 is SGHRS and CDR2 YFSETQ. This CDR3 comprises 14 residues. As regards this clone: Other nucleotide sequences in the sample specify the same CDR3.

Per the study methods: Amplified reference gene primers provided the basis for estimating nucleated cell counts. TCRdb's table, derived via immunoSEQ multiplex PCR, lists solely in-frame clones and lacks some. V and J calls and clone size are as listed in that table; D and trimming were resolved from the DNA. This table has over 350,000 clones, more than 85% appearing once. The sequenced sample consisted of peripheral blood. The receptor was isolated from a woman in her twenties or thirties with acute or convalescent COVID-19. The chain carries TRBV5-1 and TRBJ1-3, with D maybe TRBD1 (5 bases). This chain's CDR3 is CASSLAGTGNTIYF. The DNA for the CDR3 is TGCGCCAGCAGCTTGGCAGGGACTGGAAACACCATATATTTT.